This paragraph reports one T cell receptor (beta chain). Its antigen is currently unknown. With 60 Vbeta and 13 Jbeta primers, the PCR was carried out. The data were produced by immunoSEQ multiplex PCR, yet TCRdb's version contains in-frame clones alone and is incomplete. The profile covers more than 95,000 clones, with 80% to 85% appearing a single time and under 5% taken by the ten largest. These data originate in a study of cytomegalovirus exposure and HLA in healthy donors. Study-level points and caveats: TCR beta chains numbering some 160 were designated cytomegalovirus-associated. When analyzed later, a missense DCLRE1C variant was found to be linked to TCR beta V- and J-gene trimming.

At sampling all donors were nominally healthy, likely with unrecorded immune exposures. This clonotype was sampled from a woman aged 25 to 39 in good health and CMV-seronegative. The specimen sequenced was PBMCs.

The CDR3 coding sequence is TGTGCCAGCAGCGTAGCACTAGCGGGGCTCACAGATACGCAGTATTTT. Its translation is CASSVALAGLTDTQYF. The chain employs TRBV9 and TRBJ2-3; 10 nucleotides agree with TRBD2. V was clipped by 0 bases and J by 2 bases; unmatched bases: 3. In germline, CDR1 is SGDLS, CDR2 YYNGEE. CDR3 size: 16 residues.